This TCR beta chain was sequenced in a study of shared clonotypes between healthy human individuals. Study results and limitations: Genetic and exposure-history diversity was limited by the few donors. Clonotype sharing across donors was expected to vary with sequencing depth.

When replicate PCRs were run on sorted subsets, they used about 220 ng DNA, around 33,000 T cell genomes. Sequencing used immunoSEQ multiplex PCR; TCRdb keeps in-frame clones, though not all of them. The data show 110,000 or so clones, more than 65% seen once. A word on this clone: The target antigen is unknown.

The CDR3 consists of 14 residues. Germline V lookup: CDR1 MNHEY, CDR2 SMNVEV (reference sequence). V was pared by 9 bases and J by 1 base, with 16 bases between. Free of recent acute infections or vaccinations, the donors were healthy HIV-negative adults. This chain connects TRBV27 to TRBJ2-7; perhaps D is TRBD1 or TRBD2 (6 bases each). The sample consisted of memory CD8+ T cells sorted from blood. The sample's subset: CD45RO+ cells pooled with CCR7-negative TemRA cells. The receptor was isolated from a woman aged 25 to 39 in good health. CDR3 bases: TGTGCCAGTAGTGAAACAGGGACTTCCTACGAGCAGTACTTC. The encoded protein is CASSETGTSYEQYF.